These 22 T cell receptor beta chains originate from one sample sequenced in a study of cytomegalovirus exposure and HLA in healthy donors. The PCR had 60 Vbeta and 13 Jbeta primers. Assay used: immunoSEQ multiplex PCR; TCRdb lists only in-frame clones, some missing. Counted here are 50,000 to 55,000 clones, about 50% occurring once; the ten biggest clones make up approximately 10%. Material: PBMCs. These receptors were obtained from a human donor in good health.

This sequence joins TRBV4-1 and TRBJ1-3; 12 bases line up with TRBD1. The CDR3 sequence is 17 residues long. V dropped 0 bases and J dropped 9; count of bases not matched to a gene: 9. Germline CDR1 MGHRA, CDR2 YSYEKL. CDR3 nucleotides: TGCGCCAGCAGCCAAGATGGAGGGGACAGGGGGCGCAGCACCATATATTTT. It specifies CASSQDGGDRGRSTIYF.

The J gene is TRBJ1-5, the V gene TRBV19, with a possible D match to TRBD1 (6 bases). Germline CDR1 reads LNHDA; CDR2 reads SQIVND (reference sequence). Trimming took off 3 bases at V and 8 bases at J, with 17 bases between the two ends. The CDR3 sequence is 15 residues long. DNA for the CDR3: TGTGCCAGTAGTATTATCCGCGGGGAGGGGGAGCCCCAGCATTTT. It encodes CASSIIRGEGEPQHF.

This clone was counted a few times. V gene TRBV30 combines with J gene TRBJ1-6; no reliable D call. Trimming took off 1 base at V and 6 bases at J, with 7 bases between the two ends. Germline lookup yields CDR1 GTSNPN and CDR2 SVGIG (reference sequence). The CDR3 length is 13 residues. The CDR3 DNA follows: TGTGCCTGGAGTGGGACTGGTAATTCACCCCTCCACTTT. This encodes CAWSGTGNSPLHF.

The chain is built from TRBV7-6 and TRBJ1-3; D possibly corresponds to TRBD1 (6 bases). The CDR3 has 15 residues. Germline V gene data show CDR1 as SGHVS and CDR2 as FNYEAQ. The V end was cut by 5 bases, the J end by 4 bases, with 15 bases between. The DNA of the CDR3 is TGTGCCAGCAGCCATCGCAGGGGAAGCGGAAACACCATATATTTT. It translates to CASSHRRGSGNTIYF. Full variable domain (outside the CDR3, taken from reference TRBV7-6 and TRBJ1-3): GAGVSQSPRYKVTKRGQDVALRCDPISGHVSLYWYRQALGQGPEFLTYFNYEAQQDKSGLPNDRFSAERPEGSISTLTIQRTEQRDSAMYRCASSHRRGSGNTIYFGEGSWLTVV.

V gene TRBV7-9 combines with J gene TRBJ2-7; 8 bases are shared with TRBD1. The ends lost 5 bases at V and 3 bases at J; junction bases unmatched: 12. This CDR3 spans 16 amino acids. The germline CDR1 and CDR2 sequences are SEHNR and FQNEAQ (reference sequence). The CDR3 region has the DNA TGTGCCAGCAGCCCGACGGTACAGGGGGAAAACTACGAGCAGTACTTC. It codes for CASSPTVQGENYEQYF.

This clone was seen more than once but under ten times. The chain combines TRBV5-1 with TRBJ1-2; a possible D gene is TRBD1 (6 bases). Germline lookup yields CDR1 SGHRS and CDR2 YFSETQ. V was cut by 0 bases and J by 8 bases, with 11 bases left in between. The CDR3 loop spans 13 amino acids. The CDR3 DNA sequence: TGCGCCAGCAGCTTGGACAGGGCAGGCGGCTACACCTTC. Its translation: CASSLDRAGGYTF.

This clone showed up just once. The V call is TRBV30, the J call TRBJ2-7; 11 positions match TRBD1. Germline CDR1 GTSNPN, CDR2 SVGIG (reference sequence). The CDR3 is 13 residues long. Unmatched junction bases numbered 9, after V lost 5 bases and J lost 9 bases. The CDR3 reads CAWETGTGGMQYF. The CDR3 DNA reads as TGTGCCTGGGAGACCGGGACAGGGGGTATGCAGTACTTC.

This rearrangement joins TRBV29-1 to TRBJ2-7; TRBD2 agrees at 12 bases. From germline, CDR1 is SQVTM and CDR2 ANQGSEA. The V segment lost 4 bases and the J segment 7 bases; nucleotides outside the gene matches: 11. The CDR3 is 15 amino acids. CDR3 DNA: TGCAGCGTTGGACTAGCGGGGGATTTTACGTTTGAGCAGTACTTC. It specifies CSVGLAGDFTFEQYF.

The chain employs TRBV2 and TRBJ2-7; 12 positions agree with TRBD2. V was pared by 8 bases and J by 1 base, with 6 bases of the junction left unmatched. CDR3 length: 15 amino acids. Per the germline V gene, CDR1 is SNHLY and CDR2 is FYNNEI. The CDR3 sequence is CASLQGTSGSYEQYF. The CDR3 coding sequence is TGTGCCAGCCTACAGGGGACTAGCGGGTCCTACGAGCAGTACTTC. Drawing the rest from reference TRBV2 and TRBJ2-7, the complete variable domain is EPEVTQTPSHQVTQMGQEVILRCVPISNHLYFYWYRQILGQKVEFLVSFYNNEISEKSEIFDDQFSVERPDGSNFTLKIRSTKLEDSAMYFCASLQGTSGSYEQYFGPGTRLTVT.

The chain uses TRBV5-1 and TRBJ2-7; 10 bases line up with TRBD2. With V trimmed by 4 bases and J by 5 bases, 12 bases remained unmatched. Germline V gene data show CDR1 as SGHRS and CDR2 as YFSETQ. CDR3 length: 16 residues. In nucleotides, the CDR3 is TGCGCCAGCAGCCCTAGCGGGGGACTAGCCACAAACGAGCAGTACTTC. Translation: CASSPSGGLATNEQYF. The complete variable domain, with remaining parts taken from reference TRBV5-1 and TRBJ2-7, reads KAGVTQTPRYLIKTRGQQVTLSCSPISGHRSVSWYQQTPGQGLQFLFEYFSETQRNKGNFPGRFSGRQFSNSRSEMNVSTLELGDSALYLCASSPSGGLATNEQYFGPGTRLTVT.

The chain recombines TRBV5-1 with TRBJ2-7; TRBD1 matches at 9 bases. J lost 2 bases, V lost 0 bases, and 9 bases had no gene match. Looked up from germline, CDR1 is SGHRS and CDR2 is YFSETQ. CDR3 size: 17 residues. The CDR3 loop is CASSLVPGGQGTYEQYF. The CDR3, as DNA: TGCGCCAGCAGCTTGGTACCCGGGGGACAGGGAACCTACGAGCAGTACTTC.

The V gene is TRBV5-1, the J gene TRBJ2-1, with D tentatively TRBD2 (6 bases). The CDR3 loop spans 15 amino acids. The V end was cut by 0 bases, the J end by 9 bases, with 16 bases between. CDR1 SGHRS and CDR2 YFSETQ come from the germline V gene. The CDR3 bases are TGCGCCAGCAGCTTGGGTGGGACTGAGCCCCGTGAGCAGTTCTTC. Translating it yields CASSLGGTEPREQFF.

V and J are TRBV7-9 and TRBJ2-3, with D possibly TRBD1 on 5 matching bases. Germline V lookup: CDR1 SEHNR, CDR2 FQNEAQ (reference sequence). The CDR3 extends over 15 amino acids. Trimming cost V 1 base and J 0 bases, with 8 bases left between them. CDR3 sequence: CASSLGQGSTDTQYF. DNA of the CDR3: TGTGCCAGCAGCTTAGGTCAGGGTAGCACAGATACGCAGTATTTT.

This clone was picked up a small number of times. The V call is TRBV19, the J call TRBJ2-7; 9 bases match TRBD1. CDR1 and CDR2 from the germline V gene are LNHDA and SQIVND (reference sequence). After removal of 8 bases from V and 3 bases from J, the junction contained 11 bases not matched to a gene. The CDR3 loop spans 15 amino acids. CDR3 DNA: TGTGCCAGTTCAAACACGGGGGGACAGGGCTACGAGCAGTACTTC. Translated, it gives CASSNTGGQGYEQYF.

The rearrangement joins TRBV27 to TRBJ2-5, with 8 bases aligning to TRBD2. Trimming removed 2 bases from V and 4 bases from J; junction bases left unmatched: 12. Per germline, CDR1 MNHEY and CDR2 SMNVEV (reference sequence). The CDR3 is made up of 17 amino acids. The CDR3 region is CASSLRAGGPNIETQYF. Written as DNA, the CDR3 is TGTGCCAGCAGTTTAAGGGCGGGGGGTCCTAACATAGAGACCCAGTACTTC.

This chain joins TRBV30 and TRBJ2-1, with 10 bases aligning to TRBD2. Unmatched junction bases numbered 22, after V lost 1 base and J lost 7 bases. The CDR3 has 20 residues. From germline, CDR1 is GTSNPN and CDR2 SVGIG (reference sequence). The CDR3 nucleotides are TGTGCCTGGAGTGCTTCGGGAATAGCGGGGGGTGGGGCAGTATTGAATGAGCAGTTCTTC. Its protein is CAWSASGIAGGGAVLNEQFF.

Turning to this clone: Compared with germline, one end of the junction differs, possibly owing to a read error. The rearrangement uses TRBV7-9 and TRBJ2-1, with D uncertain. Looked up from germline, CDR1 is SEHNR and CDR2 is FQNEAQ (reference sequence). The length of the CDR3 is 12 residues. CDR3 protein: CSSSLGADEQFF. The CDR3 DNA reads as TGTTCCAGCAGCTTAGGAGCCGATGAGCAGTTCTTC.

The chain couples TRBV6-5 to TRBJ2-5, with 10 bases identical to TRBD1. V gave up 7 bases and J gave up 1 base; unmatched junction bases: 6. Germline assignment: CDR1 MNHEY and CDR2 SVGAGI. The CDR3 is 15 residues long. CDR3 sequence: CASTKGQGLQETQYF. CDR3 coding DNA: TGTGCCAGCACAAAGGGACAGGGGCTCCAAGAGACCCAGTACTTC.

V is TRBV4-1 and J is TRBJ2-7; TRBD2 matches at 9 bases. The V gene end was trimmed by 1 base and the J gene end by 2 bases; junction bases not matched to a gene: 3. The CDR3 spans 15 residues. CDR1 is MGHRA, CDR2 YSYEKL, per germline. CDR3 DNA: TGCGCCAGCAGCCAAGCCGCGGGGGGGCCCTACGAGCAGTACTTC. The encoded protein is CASSQAAGGPYEQYF.

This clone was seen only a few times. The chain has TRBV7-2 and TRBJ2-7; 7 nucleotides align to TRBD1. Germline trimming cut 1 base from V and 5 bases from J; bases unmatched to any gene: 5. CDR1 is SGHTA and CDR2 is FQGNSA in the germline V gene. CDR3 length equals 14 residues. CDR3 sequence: CASSLGLGGHEQYF. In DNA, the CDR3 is TGTGCCAGCAGCTTAGGCCTAGGGGGCCACGAGCAGTACTTC. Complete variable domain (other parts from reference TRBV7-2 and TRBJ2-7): GAGVSQSPSNKVTEKGKDVELRCDPISGHTALYWYRQSLGQGLEFLIYFQGNSAPDKSGLPSDRFSAERTGGSVSTLTIQRTQQEDSAVYLCASSLGLGGHEQYFGPGTRLTVT.

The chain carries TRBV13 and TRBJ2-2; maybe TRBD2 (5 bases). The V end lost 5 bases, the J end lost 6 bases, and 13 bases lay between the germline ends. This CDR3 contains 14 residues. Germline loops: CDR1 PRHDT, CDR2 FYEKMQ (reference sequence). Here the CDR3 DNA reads TGTGCCAGCAGCCGCCTAGCCTTTTCCGGGGAGCTGTTTTTT. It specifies CASSRLAFSGELFF.

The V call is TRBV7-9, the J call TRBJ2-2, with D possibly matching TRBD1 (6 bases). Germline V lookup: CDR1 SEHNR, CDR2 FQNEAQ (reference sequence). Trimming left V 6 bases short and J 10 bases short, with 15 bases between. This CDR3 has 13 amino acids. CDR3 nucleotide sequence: TGTGCCAGCAGAGAAGACAGACAGGTGGAGCTGTTTTTT. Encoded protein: CASREDRQVELFF.